The present TCR beta chain was sequenced within a study of blood T cell repertoires in COVID-19 (dated by TCRdb to about 2020). Regarding the complete study: Collaborator samples came from the United States, Italy and Spain and covered acute and convalescent phases of COVID-19. Subjects who had been exposed to COVID-19, were actively infected with it, or had recovered from it provided the deeply sampled blood TCRbeta repertoires that made up the dataset. Nearly every sample came with metadata listing a de-identified subject ID, COVID-19 status, age in years and sex. The material from the prospective study consisted of cDNA or gDNA derived from T cells, B-cell-depleted T cells, or PBMCs. The samples were drawn from two sources: the first 160 participants of the ongoing ImmuneRACE study, and some 1,300 subjects contributed by 6 global collaborators. Where available, HLA class I and class II types were obtained from metadata supplied by the sample provider rather than from assay-based typing. The repertoires were released in a freely available public database intended as a resource for research on the immune response to SARS-CoV-2.

At one collaborating source in Seattle, patients were enrolled during active infection and were followed longitudinally through the course of disease. Collaborating institutions collected whole blood in K2EDTA tubes following their own protocols. Collaborator samples were shipped for TCRbeta analysis as frozen whole blood, isolated PBMCs, or DNA extracted from either sample type. The immunoSEQ Assay, a bias-controlled multiplex PCR, was used to amplify TCRbeta CDR3 regions from genomic DNA. Under the source paper's analysis protocol: The number of nucleated cells in each sample was estimated by amplification of reference gene primers within the assay. To quantify the absolute abundance of each unique TCRbeta CDR3 rearrangement, sequence reads were collapsed and filtered. For each sample, productive Simpson clonality was calculated by taking the square root of Simpson's diversity index across productive rearrangements. In its TCRdb copy, this immuneACCESS table keeps in-frame sequences only and misses some clones. Where compared with another copy, unresolved V genes explain less than half of these, and the others have no known cause. V and J calls and clone size are given by that table; D and trimming were obtained from the DNA. This sample is represented by about 200,000 clones; about four fifths of them were singletons. The ten largest clonotypes hold 6.5% to 9.5% of the sample.

V is shortened by 1 base, J by 0 bases, and the region joining them spans 10 bases. The CDR3 runs 15 amino acids, cysteine and phenylalanine included. CDR3 DNA only is kept here, 45 bases in frame from base 1. The germline V gene encodes CDR1 SGHRS and CDR2 YFSETQ. Broader findings and caveats from the paper: The quantity of clinical and demographic metadata differed by source and by participant and was supplied without curation.

In regard to this clone: Its antigen remains unidentified. Base qualities are not provided; no much larger clone lies one nucleotide away.

The sample consisted of peripheral blood. The sequence came from a woman aged 60-75 years with COVID-19, enrolled during active disease. The sequence links TRBV5-1 to TRBJ1-2; the D gene cannot be named for sure. The nucleotide sequence reads as follows: TGCGCCAGCAGCTTGAATCCCCAGGCTAACTATGGCTACACCTTC. Its coded protein is CASSLNPQANYGYTF.